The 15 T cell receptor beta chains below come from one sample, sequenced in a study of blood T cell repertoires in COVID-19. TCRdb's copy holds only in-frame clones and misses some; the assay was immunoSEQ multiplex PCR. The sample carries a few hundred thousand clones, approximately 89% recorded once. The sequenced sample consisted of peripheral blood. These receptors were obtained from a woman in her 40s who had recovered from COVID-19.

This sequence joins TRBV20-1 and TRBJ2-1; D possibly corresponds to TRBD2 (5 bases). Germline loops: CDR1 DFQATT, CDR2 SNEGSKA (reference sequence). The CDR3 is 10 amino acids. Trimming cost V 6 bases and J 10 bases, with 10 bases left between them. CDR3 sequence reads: CSAEGGEQFF. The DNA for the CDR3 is TGCAGTGCCGAAGGCGGGGAGCAGTTCTTC.

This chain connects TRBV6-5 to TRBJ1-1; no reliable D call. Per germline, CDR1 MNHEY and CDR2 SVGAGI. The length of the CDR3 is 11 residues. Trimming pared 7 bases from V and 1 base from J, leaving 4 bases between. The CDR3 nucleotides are TGTGCCAGCAACGGGAACACTGAAGCTTTCTTT. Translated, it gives CASNGNTEAFF.

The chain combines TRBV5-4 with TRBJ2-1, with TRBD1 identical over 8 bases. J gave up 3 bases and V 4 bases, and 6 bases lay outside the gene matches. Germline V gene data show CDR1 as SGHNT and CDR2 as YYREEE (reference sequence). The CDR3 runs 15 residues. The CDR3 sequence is CASSTEQGVYNEQFF. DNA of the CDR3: TGTGCCAGCAGCACCGAACAGGGGGTCTACAATGAGCAGTTCTTC.

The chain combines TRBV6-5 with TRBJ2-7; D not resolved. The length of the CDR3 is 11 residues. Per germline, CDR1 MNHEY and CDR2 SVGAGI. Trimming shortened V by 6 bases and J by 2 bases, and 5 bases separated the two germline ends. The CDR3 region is CASSGAYEQYF. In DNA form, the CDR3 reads TGTGCCAGCAGCGGAGCCTACGAGCAGTACTTC.

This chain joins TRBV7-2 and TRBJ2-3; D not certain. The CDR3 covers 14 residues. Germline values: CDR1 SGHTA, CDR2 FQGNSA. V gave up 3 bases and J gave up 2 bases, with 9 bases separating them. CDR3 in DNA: TGTGCCAGCAGCTTTGCCCGGTTCACAGATACGCAGTATTTT. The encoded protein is CASSFARFTDTQYF.

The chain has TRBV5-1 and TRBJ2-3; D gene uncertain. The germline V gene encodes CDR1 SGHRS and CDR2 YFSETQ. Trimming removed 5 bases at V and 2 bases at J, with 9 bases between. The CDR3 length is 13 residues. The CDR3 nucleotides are TGCGCCAGCAGTTCCGGAGTCACAGATACGCAGTATTTT. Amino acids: CASSSGVTDTQYF.

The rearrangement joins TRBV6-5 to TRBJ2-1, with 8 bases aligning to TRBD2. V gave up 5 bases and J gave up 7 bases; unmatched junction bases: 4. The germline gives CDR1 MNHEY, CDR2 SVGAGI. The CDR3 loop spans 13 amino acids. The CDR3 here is CASSQGLGNEQFF. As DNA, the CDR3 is TGTGCCAGCAGTCAGGGACTAGGGAATGAGCAGTTCTTC.

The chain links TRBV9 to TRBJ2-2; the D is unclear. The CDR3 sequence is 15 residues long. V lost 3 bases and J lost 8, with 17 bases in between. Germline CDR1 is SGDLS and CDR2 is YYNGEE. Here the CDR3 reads CASSATPQTMGELFF. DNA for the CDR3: TGTGCCAGCAGCGCCACCCCTCAAACAATGGGGGAGCTGTTTTTT.

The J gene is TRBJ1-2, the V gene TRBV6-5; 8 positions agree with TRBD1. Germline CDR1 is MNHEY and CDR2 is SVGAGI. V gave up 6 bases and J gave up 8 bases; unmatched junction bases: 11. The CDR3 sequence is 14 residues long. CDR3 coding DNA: TGTGCCAGCAGACCCAACCAGGGGGCTTGGGGCTACACCTTC. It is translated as CASRPNQGAWGYTF.

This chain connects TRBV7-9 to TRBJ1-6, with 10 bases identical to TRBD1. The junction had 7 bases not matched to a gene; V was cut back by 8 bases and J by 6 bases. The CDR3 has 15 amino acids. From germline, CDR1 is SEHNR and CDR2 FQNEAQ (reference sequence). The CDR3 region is CASATGTGANSPLHF. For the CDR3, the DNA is TGTGCCAGCGCCACCGGGACAGGGGCTAATTCACCCCTCCACTTT.

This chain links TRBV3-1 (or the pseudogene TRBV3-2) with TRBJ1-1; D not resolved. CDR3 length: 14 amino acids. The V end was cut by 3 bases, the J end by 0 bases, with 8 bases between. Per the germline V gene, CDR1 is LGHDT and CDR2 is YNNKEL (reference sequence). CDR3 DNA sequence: TGTGCCAGCAGCCATTTTTCAGTGAACACTGAAGCTTTCTTT. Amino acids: CASSHFSVNTEAFF.

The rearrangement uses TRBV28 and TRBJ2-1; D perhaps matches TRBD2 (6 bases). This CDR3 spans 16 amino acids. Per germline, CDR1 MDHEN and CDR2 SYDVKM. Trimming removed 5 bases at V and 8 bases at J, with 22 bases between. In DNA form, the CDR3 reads TGTGCCAGCAGTCCCCTAGGAAGCGGGCTTAAGTATGAGCAGTTCTTC. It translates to CASSPLGSGLKYEQFF.

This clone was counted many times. The DNA of the CDR3 is TGTGCCAGCAGCCAAGCTCTACGGAACACTGAAGCTTTCTTT. This sequence encodes CASSQALRNTEAFF. This chain joins TRBV14 and TRBJ1-1; D is uncertain. Trimming removed 1 base at V and 1 base at J, with 7 bases between. This CDR3 contains 14 residues. Germline V gene data show CDR1 as SGHDN and CDR2 as FVKESK.

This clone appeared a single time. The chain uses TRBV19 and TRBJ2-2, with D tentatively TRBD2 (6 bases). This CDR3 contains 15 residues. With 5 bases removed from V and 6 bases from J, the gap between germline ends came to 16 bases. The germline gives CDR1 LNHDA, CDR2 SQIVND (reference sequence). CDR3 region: CASSLRDSPAGELFF. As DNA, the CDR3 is TGTGCCAGTAGTCTTCGGGACTCACCCGCCGGGGAGCTGTTTTTT.

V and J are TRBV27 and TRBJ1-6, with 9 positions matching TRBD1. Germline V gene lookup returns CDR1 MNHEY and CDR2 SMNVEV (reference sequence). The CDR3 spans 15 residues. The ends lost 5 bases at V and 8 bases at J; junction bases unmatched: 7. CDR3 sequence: CASSLATGGYSPLHF. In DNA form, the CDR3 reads TGTGCCAGCAGTCTAGCGACAGGGGGGTATTCACCCCTCCACTTT.